This T cell receptor beta chain stems from a study of PD-L1 blockade in urothelial cancer. As for the study in general: Among blood samples, the median T cell count was around 140,000.

Sequenced by immunoSEQ multiplex PCR; TCRdb stores in-frame clones only, minus some. The sample records 60,000 or so clones, over 70% being singletons. Trimming took 5 bases from V and 0 from J; bases not matched to a gene: 5. The CDR3 has 15 residues. Looked up from germline, CDR1 is SGHNT and CDR2 is YYREEE (reference sequence). The TCR sequence derives from a man between 70 and 80 years old with urothelial cancer. The sample consisted of PBMCs, taken around atezolizumab (anti-PD-L1) treatment. The chain is built from TRBV5-4 and TRBJ2-7; 10 bases line up with TRBD2. The CDR3 region has the DNA TGTGCCAGCAGACGAGCGGGAGGGCCCTCCTACGAGCAGTACTTC. Encoded protein: CASRRAGGPSYEQYF.